This paragraph reports one T cell receptor beta chain. Original processing notes: Amplification of reference gene primers provided the estimated nucleated cell counts. Generated by immunoSEQ multiplex PCR, the TCRdb table keeps only in-frame clones and is missing some. V and J calls and clone size are given by that table; D and trimming were obtained from the DNA. The sample lists about 21,000 clones, around four fifths seen once, with roughly a fifth in the top ten. This sample was included in a study of blood T cell repertoires in COVID-19. Across the whole study: The analysed material was cDNA or gDNA that came from T cells, B-cell-depleted T cells, or PBMCs.

The CDR3 runs 14 residues. V was trimmed by 8 bases and J by 3 bases, leaving 13 bases between them. Germline V gene lookup returns CDR1 KGHDR and CDR2 SFDVKD. The chain uses TRBV24-1 and TRBJ1-5, with D perhaps matching TRBD1 (5 bases). This clonotype was sampled from a man aged 80 or over with active or convalescent COVID-19. Source material: peripheral blood. CDR3 bases: TGTGCCACCACCGGGGACTCCCTCAATCAGCCCCAGCATTTT. Protein sequence: CATTGDSLNQPQHF.